The T cell receptor beta chain described here comes from a study of Ad26.COV2.S vaccination and SARS-CoV-2 variants. Overall study findings and caveats: Placebo recipients showed lower spike-specific TCR breadth than vaccinees.

From germline, CDR1 is MGHRA and CDR2 YSYEKL. Trimming cost V 4 bases and J 4 bases; bases outside gene matches: 10. This CDR3 spans 17 amino acids. The treatment denotes: roughly 18 received Ad26.COV2.S at low or high dose, single or two shots; 5 received placebo; per-sample allocation not given. Collection of the samples took place on day 63 after the first injection of vaccine or placebo. The vaccine antigen was prefusion-stabilized Wuhan SARS-CoV-2 spike. TCRdb's table, derived via immunoSEQ multiplex PCR, lists solely in-frame clones and lacks some. The sample holds 360,000 or so clones, about 91% seen once. Note on this clone: Antigen specificity is unknown.

This specimen consisted of peripheral blood, obtained in a trial of Ad26.COV2.S vaccine versus placebo. The sequence derives from a person aged 18-60 years who received the Ad26.COV2.S COVID-19 vaccine or a placebo. This chain links TRBV4-1 with TRBJ1-4, with 9 bases aligning to TRBD1. In DNA, the CDR3 is TGCGCCAGCAGCCCCTCCCACCGGGACAGGGTTAATGAAAAACTGTTTTTT. Protein product: CASSPSHRDRVNEKLFF.